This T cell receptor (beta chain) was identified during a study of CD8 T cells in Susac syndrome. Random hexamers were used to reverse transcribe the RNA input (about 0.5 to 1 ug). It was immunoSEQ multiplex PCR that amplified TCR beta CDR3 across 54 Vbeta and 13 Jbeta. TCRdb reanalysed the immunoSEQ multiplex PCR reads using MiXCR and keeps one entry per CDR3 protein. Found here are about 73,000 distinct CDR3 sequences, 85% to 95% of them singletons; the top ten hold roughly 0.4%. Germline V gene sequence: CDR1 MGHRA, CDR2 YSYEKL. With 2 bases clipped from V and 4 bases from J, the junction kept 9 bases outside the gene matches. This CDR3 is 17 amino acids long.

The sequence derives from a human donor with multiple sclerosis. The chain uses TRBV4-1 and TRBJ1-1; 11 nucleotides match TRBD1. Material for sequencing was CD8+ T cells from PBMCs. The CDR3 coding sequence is TGCGCCAGCAGCCAATGGGGACAGGGGGTTCGCGGCACTGAAGCTTTCTTT. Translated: CASSQWGQGVRGTEAFF.